This T cell receptor (beta chain) is drawn from a study of sequential checkpoint blockade in melanoma. Regarding treatment: randomized to nivolumab then ipilimumab (arm A) or the reverse (arm B). The table came from immunoSEQ multiplex PCR; TCRdb's copy has only in-frame clones and leaves some out. The repertoire holds 1,500 to 2,000 clones, with under 85% as singletons. The sample in question was CD8+ T cells sorted from blood (inferred from file names), obtained from a patient given nivolumab and ipilimumab in sequence. The TCR originated in a human donor with melanoma.

CDR3 amino acids: CASSSQTGATNEKLFF. CDR3 in DNA: TGCGCCAGCAGCTCTCAAACAGGGGCAACTAATGAAAAACTGTTTTTT. The V and J genes are TRBV5-1 and TRBJ1-4; 7 bases are shared with TRBD1. The junction had 5 bases not matched to a gene; V was cut back by 3 bases and J by 0 bases. The CDR3 contains 16 residues. CDR1 and CDR2 from the germline V gene are SGHRS and YFSETQ.